Detailed here is one T cell receptor beta chain. Its antigen is not known. Clones were read by immunoSEQ multiplex PCR, and TCRdb kept only the in-frame ones, dropping some. Among 20,000 or so clones listed, around 81% were seen once. This specimen belongs to a study of PD-1 blockade in classical Hodgkin lymphoma. Study-level points and caveats: TCR diversity at baseline was reported to be reduced in newly diagnosed patients relative to healthy donors. Individuals initiating nivolumab under 1 year after ASCT were excluded.

The sample's time point: cycle 4 day 1 (C4D1), after less than seven weeks of nivolumab. Each and every patient relapsed after autologous stem cell transplantation, and patients got differing brentuximab vedotin exposure. The TCR comes from a human donor with classical Hodgkin lymphoma. The sample in question was peripheral blood mononuclear cells (PBMCs), obtained before the fourth cycle of nivolumab.

CDR3 sequence (DNA): TGTGCCTGGAGTGTAGGGGGGAGCAGGTACAATGAGCAGTTCTTC. Its protein product is CAWSVGGSRYNEQFF. V gene TRBV30 combines with J gene TRBJ2-1; D may match TRBD1 or TRBD2 (6 bases each). The CDR3 is made up of 15 amino acids. The germline gives CDR1 GTSNPN, CDR2 SVGIG (reference sequence). V lost 0 bases, J lost 4 bases, and 13 bases lay in between.